This T cell receptor (beta chain) was documented in a study of blood T cell repertoires in COVID-19. On the study more broadly: Material from acute and convalescent COVID-19 was sourced from the United States, Italy and Spain.

Per germline, CDR1 KGHDR and CDR2 SFDVKD. The CDR3 spans 17 residues. The junction had 7 bases not matched to a gene; V was cut back by 3 bases and J by 0 bases. Original handling: Estimation of nucleated cell counts relied on the amplification of reference gene primers. Profiling relied on immunoSEQ multiplex PCR, and the TCRdb table lists in-frame clones only, not all of them. V and J calls plus clone size are reproduced from that table; the DNA served to infer D and trimming. The table lists hundreds of thousands of clones, 85% to 90% of them singletons, with over 1.1% in the top ten. Material: peripheral blood. The chain links TRBV24-1 to TRBJ2-1; 7 positions agree with TRBD2. The sequence was collected from an elderly man with acute or convalescent COVID-19. The CDR3 nucleotides read TGTGCCACCAGTGATCCCAGCGGGGCTAGCTCCTACAATGAGCAGTTCTTC. It codes for CATSDPSGASSYNEQFF.